A few counts support the clone carrying this TCR beta chain. Its antigen is currently unknown. The CDR3 runs to 16 residues. V was cut by 1 base and J by 0 bases, with 13 bases left in between. CDR1 is SGDLS and CDR2 is YYNGEE in the germline V gene. Data came from immunoSEQ multiplex PCR; TCRdb stores just in-frame clones and leaves some out. This sample carries tens of thousands of clones, roughly nine tenths of them seen once, and the ten largest clones take around 2.7%. Time point defined: cycle 4 day 1 (C4D1), after more than five weeks of nivolumab. Following autologous stem cell transplantation, relapse occurred in every patient, and exposure to brentuximab vedotin varied. The sample comes from a study of PD-1 blockade in classical Hodgkin lymphoma. General observations from the study: Whereas CD4+ TCR diversity had risen significantly by C4D1, CD8+ TCR diversity had not. Newly diagnosed patients and complete responders had comparable diversity at baseline. The study reported lower baseline TCR diversity in newly diagnosed patients than in healthy donors.

The chain joins TRBV9 to TRBJ1-2; a weak D match, TRBD1 (6 bases). The sequencing used peripheral blood mononuclear cells (PBMCs), collected before the fourth cycle of nivolumab. This clonotype originated in a human donor with classical Hodgkin lymphoma. CDR3 in amino acids: CASSVRVGQPNYGYTF. Here the CDR3 DNA reads TGTGCCAGCAGCGTACGTGTAGGACAGCCTAACTATGGCTACACCTTC.